This T cell receptor beta chain was retrieved from a study of OX40 agonist ivuxolimab in advanced cancers. The overall study: Ivuxolimab doses were 0.01, 0.1, 0.3, 1.5, 3 or 10 mg/kg every 2 weeks.

General study results and limits: The mean number of expanded clones was higher in CD8+ T cells than in CD4+.

About this clone: The antigen remains unidentified. The sample has other DNA sequences that encode this CDR3 too.

Trimming took 3 bases from V and 8 from J, leaving 16 bases between them. Germline CDR1 and CDR2: SNHLY and FYNNEI. The CDR3 has 14 residues. TCRdb's copy holds only in-frame clones and misses some; the assay was immunoSEQ multiplex PCR. The data contain tens of thousands of clones, approximately 88% of them singletons. The sequencing here drew on CD4+ or CD8+ T cells sorted from blood, taken in a trial of the OX40 agonist ivuxolimab. The rearrangement links TRBV2 to TRBJ1-2, with D maybe TRBD1 (5 bases). The clonotype originates from an adult with an advanced solid tumor such as melanoma, head and neck, liver or kidney cancer. CDR3: CASSDYMGGGGYTF. CDR3 nucleotide sequence: TGTGCCAGCAGTGATTATATGGGGGGTGGCGGCTACACCTTC.